Listed below are T cell receptor beta chains from one sample, sequenced in a study of blood T cell repertoires in COVID-19. Sequenced by immunoSEQ multiplex PCR; TCRdb stores in-frame clones only, minus some. Among under 300,000 clones listed, 75% to 90% were seen once. The sample taken for sequencing was peripheral blood. The receptors derive from a woman aged 60 to 75 with active or convalescent COVID-19. CDR3s include the opening cysteine and the closing phenylalanine or tryptophan. Fields, in order: V gene, clone size, D gene, J gene, CDR3 DNA, CDR3 protein. The D gene is left open where the match is weak. Expanded clones are given a class, and other clones once, few, many or no size at all.

TRBV12-3/TRBV12-4,once,.,TRBJ2-2,TGTGCCAGTCTTGGAGTCCCCACCGGGGAGCTGTTTTTT,CASLGVPTGELFF
TRBV29-1,.,TRBD2,TRBJ2-7,TGCAGCGTTGGGGGACTAGCGGTCTACGAGCAGTACTTC,CSVGGLAVYEQYF
TRBV27,.,.,TRBJ1-2,TGTGCCAGCGCTACAGGGCTCGGCTATGGCTACACCTTC,CASATGLGYGYTF
TRBV2,.,TRBD1,TRBJ1-2,TGTGCCAGCAGAGCCGACAGGGGCTCACAGCATGGCTACACCTTC,CASRADRGSQHGYTF
TRBV18,.,.,TRBJ2-3,TGTGCCAGCTCACCCGGTAGCACAGATACGCAGTATTTT,CASSPGSTDTQYF
TRBV5-1,few,.,TRBJ1-5,TGCGCCAGCAGCTTGGAGGGAGGGAATAATCAGCCCCAGCATTTT,CASSLEGGNNQPQHF
TRBV28,.,TRBD1,TRBJ2-6,TGTGCCAGCAGACAGGGGTCTGGGGCCAACGTCCTGACTTTC,CASRQGSGANVLTF
TRBV7-8,.,.,TRBJ2-1,TGTGCCAGCATCCCACGACAGGATCCCCACAATGAGCAGTTCTTC,CASIPRQDPHNEQFF
TRBV9,.,TRBD1,TRBJ2-3,TGTGCCAGCAGCGGCCGGGACAGGCGGGTCGGAGTGGCAGATACGCAGTATTTT,CASSGRDRRVGVADTQYF
TRBV11-1,.,.,TRBJ1-2,TGTGCCAGCAGCCAGGGGTCAGGCTATGGCTACACCTTC,CASSQGSGYGYTF
TRBV5-4,.,.,TRBJ2-1,TGTGCCAGCACCCTATTCAGGGCTAGCTCCTACAATGAGCAGTTCTTC,CASTLFRASSYNEQFF
TRBV3-1/TRBV3-2,.,TRBD1,TRBJ1-2,TGTGCCAGCAGCCAAGGGACAGGGGGTGGCTACACCTTC,CASSQGTGGGYTF
TRBV28,.,TRBD1,TRBJ1-3,TGTGCCAGCAGTCTGCCAGGGGGCTCTGGAAACACCATATATTTT,CASSLPGGSGNTIYF
TRBV5-1,few,.,TRBJ2-7,TGCGCCAGCAGCCCTCGGGAGGGGGCAATCTACGAGCAGTACTTC,CASSPREGAIYEQYF
TRBV5-8,.,TRBD1,TRBJ2-7,TGTGCCAGCAGCTTGTTGGACAGGGGGCTCGAGCAGTACTTC,CASSLLDRGLEQYF
TRBV29-1,.,TRBD1,TRBJ2-1,TGCAGCGCCACCCCGGGACAGAACTACAATGAGCAGTTCTTC,CSATPGQNYNEQFF
TRBV3-1/TRBV3-2,few,.,TRBJ2-3,TGTGCCAGCAGCCTCTGTTGCGGGGGCAGCACAGATACGCAGTATTTT,CASSLCCGGSTDTQYF
TRBV19,.,TRBD1,TRBJ2-5,TGTGCCAGTAGTATATCCCGCGGACAGGGGGTAGAGACCCAGTACTTC,CASSISRGQGVETQYF
TRBV5-1,.,.,TRBJ2-1,TGCGCCAGCAGCTTGGTGACACTTCACAATGAGCAGTTCTTC,CASSLVTLHNEQFF
TRBV27,few,TRBD2,TRBJ2-1,TGTGCCAGCACCCTGGGGCTAGCGGGGGGCGGTGGCTACAATGAGCAGTTCTTC,CASTLGLAGGGGYNEQFF